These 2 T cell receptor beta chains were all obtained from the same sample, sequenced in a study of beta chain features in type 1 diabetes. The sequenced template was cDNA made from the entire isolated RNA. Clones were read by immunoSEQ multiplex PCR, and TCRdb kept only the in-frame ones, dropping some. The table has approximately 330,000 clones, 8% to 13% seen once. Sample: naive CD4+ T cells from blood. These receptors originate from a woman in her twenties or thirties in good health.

The CDR3 protein is CASSLQGEPRLFF. CDR3 sequence (DNA): TGTGCCAGCAGCTTACAGGGAGAGCCCAGACTGTTTTTT. This chain connects TRBV5-4 to TRBJ1-4, with D possibly matching TRBD1 (6 bases). CDR3 length: 13 residues. Germline values: CDR1 SGHNT, CDR2 YYREEE (reference sequence). V was clipped by 2 bases and J by 13 bases, with 15 bases between them.

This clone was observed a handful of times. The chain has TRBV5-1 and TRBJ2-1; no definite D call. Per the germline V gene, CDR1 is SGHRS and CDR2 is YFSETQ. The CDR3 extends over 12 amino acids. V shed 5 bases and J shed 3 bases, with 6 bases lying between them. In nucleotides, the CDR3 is TGCGCCAGCAGTTCTAACTACAATGAGCAGTTCTTC. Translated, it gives CASSSNYNEQFF.